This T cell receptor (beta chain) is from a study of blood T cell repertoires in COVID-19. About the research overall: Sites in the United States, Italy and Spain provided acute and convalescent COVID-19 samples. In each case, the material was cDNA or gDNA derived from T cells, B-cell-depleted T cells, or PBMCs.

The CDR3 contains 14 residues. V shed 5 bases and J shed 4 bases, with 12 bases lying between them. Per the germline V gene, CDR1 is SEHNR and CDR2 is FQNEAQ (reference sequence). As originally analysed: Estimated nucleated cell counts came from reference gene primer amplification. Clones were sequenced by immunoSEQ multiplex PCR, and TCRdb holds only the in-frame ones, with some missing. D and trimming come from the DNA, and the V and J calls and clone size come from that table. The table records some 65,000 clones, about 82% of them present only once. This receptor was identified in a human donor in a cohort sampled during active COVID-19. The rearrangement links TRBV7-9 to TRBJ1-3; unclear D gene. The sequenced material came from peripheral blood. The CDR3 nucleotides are TGTGCCAGCAGCCTATCCTTGACAGGAAACACCATATATTTT. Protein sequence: CASSLSLTGNTIYF.